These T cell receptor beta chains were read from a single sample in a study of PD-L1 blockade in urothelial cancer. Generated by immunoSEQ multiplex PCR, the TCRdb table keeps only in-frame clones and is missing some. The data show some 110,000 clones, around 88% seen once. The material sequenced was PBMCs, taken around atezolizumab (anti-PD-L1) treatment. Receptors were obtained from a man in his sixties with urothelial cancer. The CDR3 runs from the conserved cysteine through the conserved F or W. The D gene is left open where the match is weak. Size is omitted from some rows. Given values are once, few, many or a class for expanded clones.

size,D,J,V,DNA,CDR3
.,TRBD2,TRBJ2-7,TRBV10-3,TGTGCCACGAACCCGGGACTAAATGACTACGAGCAGTACTTC,CATNPGLNDYEQYF
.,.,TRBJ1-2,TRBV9,TGTGCCACTAGAAAGACAGGACTTGGCTACACCTTC,CATRKTGLGYTF
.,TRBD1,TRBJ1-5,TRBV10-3,TGTGCCATCAGTGAGGAGGGGGCAGGGATACAGCCCCAGCATTTT,CAISEEGAGIQPQHF
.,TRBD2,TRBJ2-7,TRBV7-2,TGTGCCAGCAGCTTAGCCGGCGGGGGTGATCCTTACGAGCAGTACTTC,CASSLAGGGDPYEQYF
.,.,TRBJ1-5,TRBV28,TGTGCCAGCGTAGATGACCAGGGGCGCAATCAGCCCCAGCATTTT,CASVDDQGRNQPQHF
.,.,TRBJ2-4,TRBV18,TGTGCCAGCTCACTGGCCTCGGGACTAGCCAAAAACATTCAGTACTTC,CASSLASGLAKNIQYF
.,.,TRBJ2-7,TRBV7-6,TGTGCCAGCAGCAGGGGACTTATCTACGAGCAGTACTTC,CASSRGLIYEQYF
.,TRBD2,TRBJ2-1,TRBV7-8,TGTGCCAGCAGCTTAGGGCTAGCGGGAACGTACAATGAGCAGTTCTTC,CASSLGLAGTYNEQFF
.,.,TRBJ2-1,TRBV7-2,TGTGCCAGCAGCTTAGCCCCCATCGGGAAATCCGCCAATGAGCAGTTCTTC,CASSLAPIGKSANEQFF
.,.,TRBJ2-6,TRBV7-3,TGTGCCAGCAGCGCGGACAGCTCTGGGGCCAACGTCCTGACTTTC,CASSADSSGANVLTF
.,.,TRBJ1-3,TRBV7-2,TGTGCCAGCAGCTTAGTTGGAGATAGTGGAAACACCATATATTTT,CASSLVGDSGNTIYF
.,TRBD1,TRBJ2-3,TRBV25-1,TGTGCCAGCAGTGATCCGGGACAGACCACAGATACGCAGTATTTT,CASSDPGQTTDTQYF
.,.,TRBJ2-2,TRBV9,TGTGCCAGCAGCGCCCGACTAGTGCCGAACACCGGGGAGCTGTTTTTT,CASSARLVPNTGELFF
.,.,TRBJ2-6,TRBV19,TGTGCCAGTAGCCGCTCTGGGGCCAACGTCCTGACTTTC,CASSRSGANVLTF
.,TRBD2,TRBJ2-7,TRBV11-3,TGTGCCAGCAGCCCCGGGGGGTCCTACGAGCAGTACTTC,CASSPGGSYEQYF
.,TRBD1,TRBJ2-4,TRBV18,TGTGCCAGCTCACCTACAGGGGGCGAAAACATTCAGTACTTC,CASSPTGGENIQYF
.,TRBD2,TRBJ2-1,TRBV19,TGTGCCAGTTCTCCGGGACTAGCGGGAGCGTTCTACAATGAGCAGTTCTTC,CASSPGLAGAFYNEQFF
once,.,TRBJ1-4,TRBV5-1,TGCGCCAGCAGCTTGGCGGGGGATTCACAGGCGTCTAATGAAAAACTGTTTTTT,CASSLAGDSQASNEKLFF
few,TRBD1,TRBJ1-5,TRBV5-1,TGCGCCAGCAGGGACAGGGGGCCGCGAAATAGCAATCAGCCCCAGCATTTT,CASRDRGPRNSNQPQHF
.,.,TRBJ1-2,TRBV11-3,TGTGCCAGCAGCTATCGTGACTATGGCTACACCTTC,CASSYRDYGYTF
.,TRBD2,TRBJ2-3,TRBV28,TGTGCCAGCAGTTTCACAGCCAGCGGGACTAGCACAGATACGCAGTATTTT,CASSFTASGTSTDTQYF
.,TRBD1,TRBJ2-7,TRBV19,TGTGCCAGTCCACTCCGAGACAGGGGCCATTACGAGCAGTACTTC,CASPLRDRGHYEQYF
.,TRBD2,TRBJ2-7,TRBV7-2,TGTGCCAGCAGCCCCGAGGCTAGCGGGGCCTACGAGCAGTACTTC,CASSPEASGAYEQYF
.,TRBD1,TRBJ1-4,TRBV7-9,TGTGCCAGCAGCCGCGACCAGGGGGCTAAAGAAAAACTGTTTTTT,CASSRDQGAKEKLFF
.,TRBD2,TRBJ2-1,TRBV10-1,TGCGCCAGCAGTGAGTCGCTAGCGGGAGGCAATGAGCAGTTCTTC,CASSESLAGGNEQFF
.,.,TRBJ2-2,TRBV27,TGTGCCAGCAGTTTATCCCCCCAAAACACCGGGGAGCTGTTTTTT,CASSLSPQNTGELFF
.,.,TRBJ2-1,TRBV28,TGTGCCAGCAGTTTCTTTGGGGGGAGATCCTACAATGAGCAGTTCTTC,CASSFFGGRSYNEQFF
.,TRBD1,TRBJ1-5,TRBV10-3,TGTGCCATCAGTGAGTCGGCGACAGGGACGTCCAATCAGCCCCAGCATTTT,CAISESATGTSNQPQHF
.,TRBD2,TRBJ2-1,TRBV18,TGTGCCAGCTCACCGGGACTAGCGATGGATGAGCAGTTCTTC,CASSPGLAMDEQFF
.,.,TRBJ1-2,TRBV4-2,TGTGCCAGCAGCCAAGGGTTAGGAGGCTATGGCTACACCTTC,CASSQGLGGYGYTF
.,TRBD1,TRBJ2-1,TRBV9,TGTGCCAGCAGCGCTCCCGGGACAGGGAACTACAATGAGCAGTTCTTC,CASSAPGTGNYNEQFF
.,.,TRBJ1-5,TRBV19,TGTGCCAGTAGTAGGCTTATCAATCAGCCCCAGCATTTT,CASSRLINQPQHF
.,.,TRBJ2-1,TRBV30,TGTGCCTGGAGTAATGGACTTGAGCAGTTCTTC,CAWSNGLEQFF
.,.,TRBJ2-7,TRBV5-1,TGCGCCAGCAGCTTGGAAGGCACAGGGATAACCTACGAGCAGTACTTC,CASSLEGTGITYEQYF
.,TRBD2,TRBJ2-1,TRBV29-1,TGCAGCGTCGCTAGCGGGGGAGGCGATGAGCAGTTCTTC,CSVASGGGDEQFF
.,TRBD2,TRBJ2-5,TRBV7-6,TGTGCCAGCAGTCGCCGGGGGGTCCAAGAGACCCAGTACTTC,CASSRRGVQETQYF
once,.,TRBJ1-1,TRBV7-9,TGTGCCAGCAGCTTTGTAGGGGGAGAAGCTTTCTTT,CASSFVGGEAFF
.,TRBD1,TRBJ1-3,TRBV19,TGTGCCAGTACCCGGGACAGCTCAAGCTCTGGAAACACCATATATTTT,CASTRDSSSSGNTIYF
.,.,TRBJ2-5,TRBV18,TGTGCCAGCTCATCCTCAGGTATCCAAGAGACCCAGTACTTC,CASSSSGIQETQYF
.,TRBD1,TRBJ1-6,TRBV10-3,TGTGCCATCAGTGGAACTCCGGGACAGGTGGAGTCACCCCTCCACTTT,CAISGTPGQVESPLHF
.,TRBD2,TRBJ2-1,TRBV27,TGTGCCAGCAGTTACGGTAGCGGGATGCTCGATGAGCAGTTCTTC,CASSYGSGMLDEQFF
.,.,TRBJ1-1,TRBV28,TGTGCCAGCGGATACGGGGGTACCACTGAAGCTTTCTTT,CASGYGGTTEAFF
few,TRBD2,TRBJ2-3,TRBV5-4,TGTGCCAGCAGCCCGGTCGGGACTAGCGGAGATACGCAGTATTTT,CASSPVGTSGDTQYF
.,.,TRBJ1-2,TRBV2,TGTGCCAGCAACGCGGGGGTTGGCTACACCTTC,CASNAGVGYTF
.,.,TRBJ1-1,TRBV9,TGTGCCAGCAGCCCCTGGGCGGGGGTTGCCACTGAAGCTTTCTTT,CASSPWAGVATEAFF